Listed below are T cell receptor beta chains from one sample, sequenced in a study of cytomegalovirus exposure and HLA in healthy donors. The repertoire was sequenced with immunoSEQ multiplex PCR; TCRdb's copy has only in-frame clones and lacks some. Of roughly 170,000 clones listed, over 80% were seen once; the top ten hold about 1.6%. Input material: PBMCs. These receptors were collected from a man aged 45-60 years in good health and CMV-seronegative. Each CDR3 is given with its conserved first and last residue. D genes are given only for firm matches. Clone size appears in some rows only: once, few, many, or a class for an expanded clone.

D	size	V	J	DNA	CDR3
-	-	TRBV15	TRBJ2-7	TGTGCCACCAGCAGAGTGGACAGTTTGACGGTCTACGAGCAGTACTTC	CATSRVDSLTVYEQYF
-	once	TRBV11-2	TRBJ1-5	TGTGCCAGCAGCTTAGTCGAGGATCAGCCCCAGCATTTT	CASSLVEDQPQHF
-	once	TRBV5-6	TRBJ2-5	TGTGCCAGCAGCGACGGACAGCCTGGAGAGACCCAGTACTTC	CASSDGQPGETQYF
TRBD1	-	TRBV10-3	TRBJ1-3	TGTGCCATCAGTGACCCTCGACTTGGACAGGCGAGCTCTGGAAACACCATATATTTT	CAISDPRLGQASSGNTIYF
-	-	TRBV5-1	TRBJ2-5	TGCGCCAGCAGCTTGCTAGACTCCCCCGCGCGAACCCAGTACTTC	CASSLLDSPARTQYF
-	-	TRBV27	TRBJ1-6	TGTGCCAGCAGGCCTCGGCCCGCCGGGGATTCACCCCTCCACTTT	CASRPRPAGDSPLHF
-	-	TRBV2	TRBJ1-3	TGTGCCAGCGGACCCACCGACAGGCCATTCTCTGGAAACACCATATATTTT	CASGPTDRPFSGNTIYF
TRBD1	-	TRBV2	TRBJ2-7	TGTGCCAGCAGTGAAGCGACAGGGGGCTACGAGCAGTACTTC	CASSEATGGYEQYF
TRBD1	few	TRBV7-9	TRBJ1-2	TGTGCCAGCAGCCTCCGCGGACAGGACGGCTACACCTTC	CASSLRGQDGYTF
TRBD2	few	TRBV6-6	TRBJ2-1	TGTGCCAAACCACTAGCGGGAGTGGGTTACAATGAGCAGTTCTTC	CAKPLAGVGYNEQFF
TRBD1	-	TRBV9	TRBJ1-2	TGTGCCAGCAGCGTTACAGGGGCGGGTGGCTACACCTTC	CASSVTGAGGYTF
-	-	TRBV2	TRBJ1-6	TGTGCCAGCAGTGAAACGAGGGTAGGGAATTCACCCCTCCACTTT	CASSETRVGNSPLHF
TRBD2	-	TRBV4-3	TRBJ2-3	TGCGCCAGCAGCCAGGAACCGGGACTAGTGACAGATACGCAGTATTTT	CASSQEPGLVTDTQYF
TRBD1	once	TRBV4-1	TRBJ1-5	TGCGCCAGCAGCCAAGGGACAGGGGTGGGGTATAGCAATCAGCCCCAGCATTTT	CASSQGTGVGYSNQPQHF
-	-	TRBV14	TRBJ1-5	TGTGCCAGCAGCCAAGCAAGGGGCGCGGTTCAGCCCCAGCATTTT	CASSQARGAVQPQHF
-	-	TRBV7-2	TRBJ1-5	TGTGCCAGCAGCTTACCCTTTCAGCCCCAGCATTTT	CASSLPFQPQHF
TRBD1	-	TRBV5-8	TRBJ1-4	TGTGCCAGCAGCATCGACAGGGGCGGAAAAAAACTGTTTTTT	CASSIDRGGKKLFF
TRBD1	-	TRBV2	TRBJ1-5	TGTGCCAGCAGGGACAGGTTTAATCAGCCCCAGCATTTT	CASRDRFNQPQHF
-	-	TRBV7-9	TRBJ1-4	TGTGCCAGCAGCGCCCACAGGGTCGGTGATGAAAAACTGTTTTTT	CASSAHRVGDEKLFF
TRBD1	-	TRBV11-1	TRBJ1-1	TGTGCCAGCAGCTGGGACAGGGGGCAAGTCACTGAAGCTTTCTTT	CASSWDRGQVTEAFF
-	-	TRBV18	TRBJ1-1	TGTGCCAGCTCACCAGAGGTAGTGACTGAAGCTTTCTTT	CASSPEVVTEAFF
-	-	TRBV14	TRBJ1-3	TGTGCCAGCAGCCAACAGGGGACGAATGGAAACACCATATATTTT	CASSQQGTNGNTIYF
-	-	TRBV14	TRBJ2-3	TGTGCCAGCAGCCTGTTGGGCCAGAGCACAGATACGCAGTATTTT	CASSLLGQSTDTQYF
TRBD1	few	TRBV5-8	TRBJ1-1	TGTGCCAGCAGCTTTCAGACAGGGATAGGCACTGAAGCTTTCTTT	CASSFQTGIGTEAFF
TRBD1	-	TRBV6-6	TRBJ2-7	TGTGCCAGCAGTTACGGAAGCCAGGGGGACGAGCAGTACTTC	CASSYGSQGDEQYF
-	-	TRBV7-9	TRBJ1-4	TGTGCCAGCAGCCCAAGAACAGGGCTCAAGACGTCTAATGAAAAACTGTTTTTT	CASSPRTGLKTSNEKLFF
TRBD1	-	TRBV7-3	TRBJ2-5	TGTGCCAGCAGCCCAGAAGGGACAGGGGGCGCGTTCGAGGCCCAGTACTTC	CASSPEGTGGAFEAQYF
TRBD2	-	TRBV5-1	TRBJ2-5	TGCGCCAGCAGCACCGGACTAGAAAGGGCCCAGTACTTC	CASSTGLERAQYF
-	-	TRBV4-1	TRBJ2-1	TGCGCCAGCAGCCACGGTGATCTAGTCTACAATGAGCAGTTCTTC	CASSHGDLVYNEQFF
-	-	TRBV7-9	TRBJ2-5	TGTGCCAGCAGCTTAAAGGGGGGGCTTATAGAGACCCAGTACTTC	CASSLKGGLIETQYF